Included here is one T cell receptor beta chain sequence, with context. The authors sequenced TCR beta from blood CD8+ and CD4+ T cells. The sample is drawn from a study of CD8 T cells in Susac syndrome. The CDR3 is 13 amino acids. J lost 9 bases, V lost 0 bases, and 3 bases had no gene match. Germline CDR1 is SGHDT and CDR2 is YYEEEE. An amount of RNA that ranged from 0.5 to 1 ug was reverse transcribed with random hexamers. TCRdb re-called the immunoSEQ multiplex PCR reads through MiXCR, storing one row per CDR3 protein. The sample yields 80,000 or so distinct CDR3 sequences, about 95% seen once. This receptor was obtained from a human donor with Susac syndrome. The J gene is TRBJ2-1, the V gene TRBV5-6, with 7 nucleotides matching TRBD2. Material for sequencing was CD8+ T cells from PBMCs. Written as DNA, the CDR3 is TGTGCCAGCAGCTTGGGATGGGGGGGTGAGCAGTTCTTC. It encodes CASSLGWGGEQFF.